The present TCR beta chain was sequenced within a study of blood T cell repertoires in COVID-19. Across the whole study: The samples span acute and convalescent COVID-19 from the United States, Italy and Spain.

This CDR3 spans 16 amino acids. With 2 bases removed from V and 0 bases from J, the gap between germline ends came to 12 bases. Profiled with immunoSEQ multiplex PCR; TCRdb holds only in-frame clones, not every one. The top ten hold about 20% of the sample, which has about 83,000 clones, 70% to 90% seen once. The rearrangement links TRBV5-3 to TRBJ1-3; D is ambiguous. TRBV5-3 is known as an ORF, though its function is uncertain. The sequenced material came from peripheral blood. This TCR was recovered from a woman of 80 years or more in a cohort sampled during active or convalescent COVID-19. The CDR3 here is CARSFRNELSGNTIYF. The DNA for the CDR3 is TGTGCCAGAAGCTTCAGGAACGAGCTCTCTGGAAACACCATATATTTT.